One T cell receptor (beta chain) is described in this entry. What it recognizes is unknown. This specimen belongs to a study of T cell repertoires in cytomegalovirus infection. One entry per CDR3 protein results from TCRdb running MiXCR on the reads. The repertoire has some 920,000 distinct CDR3 sequences, around a third of them found once; the top ten carry over 13%. The trim removed 6 bases at V and 0 bases at J, leaving 7 bases unmatched. The CDR3 is made up of 17 amino acids. The chain uses TRBV12-3 or TRBV12-4 and TRBJ2-1; 11 nucleotides line up with TRBD2. This specimen consisted of cultured CD8+ T cells from PBMCs, obtained from culture after CMV antigen stimulation. The clonotype originates from a human donor in good health (CMV status not recorded). Some clones in this sample may be carry-over from other donors' samples. This chain's CDR3 is CASSPSSGGSSYNEQFF. The CDR3 coding sequence is TGTGCCAGCAGCCCCTCTAGCGGGGGGAGCTCCTACAATGAGCAGTTCTTC.